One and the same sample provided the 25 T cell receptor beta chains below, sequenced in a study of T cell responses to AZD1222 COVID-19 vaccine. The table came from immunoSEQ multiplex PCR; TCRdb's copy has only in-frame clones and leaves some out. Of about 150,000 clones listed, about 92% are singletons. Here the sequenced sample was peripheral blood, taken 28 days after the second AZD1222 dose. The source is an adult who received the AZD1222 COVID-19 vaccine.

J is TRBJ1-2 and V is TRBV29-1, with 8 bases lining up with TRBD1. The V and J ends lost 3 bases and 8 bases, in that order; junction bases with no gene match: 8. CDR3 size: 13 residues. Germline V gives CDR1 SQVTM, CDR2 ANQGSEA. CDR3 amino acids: CSVETRTGRGYTF. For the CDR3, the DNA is TGCAGCGTTGAGACCCGGACAGGGCGAGGCTACACCTTC.

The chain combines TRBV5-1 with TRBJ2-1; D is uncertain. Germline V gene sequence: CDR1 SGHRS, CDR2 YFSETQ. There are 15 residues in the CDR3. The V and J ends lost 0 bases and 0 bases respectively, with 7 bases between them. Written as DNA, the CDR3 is TGCGCCAGCAGCTTGGCGGTACTCTCCTACAATGAGCAGTTCTTC. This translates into CASSLAVLSYNEQFF.

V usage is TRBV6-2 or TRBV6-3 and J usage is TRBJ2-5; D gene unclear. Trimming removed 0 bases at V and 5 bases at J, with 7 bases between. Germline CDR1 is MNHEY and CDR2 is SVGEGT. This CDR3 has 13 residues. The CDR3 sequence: CASSYSPLETQYF. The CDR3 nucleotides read TGTGCCAGCAGTTACTCCCCACTGGAGACCCAGTACTTC.

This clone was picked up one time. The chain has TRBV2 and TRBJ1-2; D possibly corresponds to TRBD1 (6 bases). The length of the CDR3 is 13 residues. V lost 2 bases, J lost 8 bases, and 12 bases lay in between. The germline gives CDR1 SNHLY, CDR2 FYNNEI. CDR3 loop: CASSERDTKGYTF. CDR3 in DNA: TGTGCCAGCAGTGAAAGGGACACCAAGGGCTACACCTTC.

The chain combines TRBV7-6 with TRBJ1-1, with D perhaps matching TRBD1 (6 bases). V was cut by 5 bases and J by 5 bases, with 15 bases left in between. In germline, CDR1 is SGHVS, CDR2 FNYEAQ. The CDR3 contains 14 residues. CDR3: CASSRGGPRTEAFF. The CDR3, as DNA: TGTGCCAGCAGCCGAGGGGGTCCTAGAACTGAAGCTTTCTTT.

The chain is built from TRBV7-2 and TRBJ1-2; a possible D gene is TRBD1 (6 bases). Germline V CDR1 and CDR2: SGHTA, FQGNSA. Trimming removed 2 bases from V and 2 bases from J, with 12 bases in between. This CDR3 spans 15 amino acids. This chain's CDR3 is CASSLQAGVNYGYTF. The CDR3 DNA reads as TGTGCCAGCAGCTTACAGGCAGGGGTGAACTATGGCTACACCTTC.

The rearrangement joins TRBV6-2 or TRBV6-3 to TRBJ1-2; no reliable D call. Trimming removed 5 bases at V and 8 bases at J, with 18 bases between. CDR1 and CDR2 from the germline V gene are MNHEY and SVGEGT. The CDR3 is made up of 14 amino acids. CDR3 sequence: CASSPSGHQTGYTF. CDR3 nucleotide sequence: TGTGCCAGCAGTCCCTCCGGGCATCAGACCGGCTACACCTTC.

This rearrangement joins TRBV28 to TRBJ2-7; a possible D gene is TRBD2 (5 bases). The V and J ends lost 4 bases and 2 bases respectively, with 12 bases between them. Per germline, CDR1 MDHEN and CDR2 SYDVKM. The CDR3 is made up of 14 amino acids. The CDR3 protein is CASSYAVSAYEQYF. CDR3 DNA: TGTGCCAGCAGTTACGCGGTTAGCGCCTACGAGCAGTACTTC.

CDR3 residues: CASSLYNQPQHF. Written as DNA, the CDR3 is TGTGCCAGCAGCTTGTACAATCAGCCCCAGCATTTT. V is TRBV7-2 and J is TRBJ1-5; unclear D gene. Germline lookup yields CDR1 SGHTA and CDR2 FQGNSA. V lost 3 bases and J 3 bases, leaving 3 bases between the germline ends. The CDR3 has 12 residues.

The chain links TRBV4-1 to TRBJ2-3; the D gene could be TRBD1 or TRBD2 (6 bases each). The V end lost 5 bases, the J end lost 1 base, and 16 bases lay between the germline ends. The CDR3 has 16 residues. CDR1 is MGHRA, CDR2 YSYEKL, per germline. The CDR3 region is CASSMGWGAGTDTQYF. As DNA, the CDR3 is TGCGCCAGCAGCATGGGGTGGGGGGCTGGCACAGATACGCAGTATTTT.

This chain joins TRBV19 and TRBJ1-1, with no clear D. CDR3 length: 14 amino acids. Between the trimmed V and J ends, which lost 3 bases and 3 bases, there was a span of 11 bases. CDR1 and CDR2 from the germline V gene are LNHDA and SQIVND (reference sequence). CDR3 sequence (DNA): TGTGCCAGTAGTATCGGGTGGTTATACACTGAAGCTTTCTTT. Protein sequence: CASSIGWLYTEAFF.

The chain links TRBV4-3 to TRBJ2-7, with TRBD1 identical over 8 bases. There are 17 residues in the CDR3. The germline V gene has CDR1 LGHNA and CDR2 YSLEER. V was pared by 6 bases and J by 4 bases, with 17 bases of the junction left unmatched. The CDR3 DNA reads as TGCGCCAGCAGTCCGGGTTTGATTCAGGGGGCTCGGTACGAGCAGTACTTC. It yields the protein CASSPGLIQGARYEQYF.

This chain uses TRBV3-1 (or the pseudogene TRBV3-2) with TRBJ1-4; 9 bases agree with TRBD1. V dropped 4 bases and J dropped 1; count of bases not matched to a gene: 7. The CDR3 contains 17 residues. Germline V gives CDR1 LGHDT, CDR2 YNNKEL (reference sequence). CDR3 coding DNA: TGTGCCAGCAGCCTCCTACAGGGGGCATTAACTAATGAAAAACTGTTTTTT. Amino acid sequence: CASSLLQGALTNEKLFF.

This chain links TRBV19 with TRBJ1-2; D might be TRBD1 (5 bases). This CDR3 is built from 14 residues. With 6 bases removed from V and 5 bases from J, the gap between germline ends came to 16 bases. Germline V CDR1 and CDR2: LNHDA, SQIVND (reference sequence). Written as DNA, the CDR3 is TGTGCCAGTAGCCCCAGAGACAGTTCATATGGCTACACCTTC. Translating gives CASSPRDSSYGYTF.

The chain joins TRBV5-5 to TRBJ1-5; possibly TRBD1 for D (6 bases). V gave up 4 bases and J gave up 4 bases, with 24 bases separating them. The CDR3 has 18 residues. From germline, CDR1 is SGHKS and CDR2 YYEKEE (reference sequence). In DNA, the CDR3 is TGTGCCAGCAGCCGATACCGACAGGCTCAGGCTCCGAATCAGCCCCAGCATTTT. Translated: CASSRYRQAQAPNQPQHF.

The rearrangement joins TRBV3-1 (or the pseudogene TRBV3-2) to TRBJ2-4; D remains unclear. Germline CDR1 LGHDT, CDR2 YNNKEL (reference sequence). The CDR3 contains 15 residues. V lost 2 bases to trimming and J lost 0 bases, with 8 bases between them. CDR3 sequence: CASSQLGQAKNIQYF. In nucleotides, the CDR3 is TGTGCCAGCAGCCAACTAGGCCAAGCCAAAAACATTCAGTACTTC.

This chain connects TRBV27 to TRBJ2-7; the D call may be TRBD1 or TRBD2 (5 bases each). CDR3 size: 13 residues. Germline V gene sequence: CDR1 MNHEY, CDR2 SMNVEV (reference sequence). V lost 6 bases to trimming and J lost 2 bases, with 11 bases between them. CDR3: CASSRDGAYEQYF. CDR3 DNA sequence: TGTGCCAGCAGCCGGGACGGAGCCTACGAGCAGTACTTC.

DNA for the CDR3: TGTGCCAGCAGTCCCCAGGGGGCACGTGAAAAACTGTTTTTT. Its protein product is CASSPQGAREKLFF. The V and J genes are TRBV28 and TRBJ1-4, with 8 nucleotides matching TRBD1. Trimming cost V 5 bases and J 7 bases; bases outside gene matches: 6. Germline CDR1 and CDR2: MDHEN and SYDVKM. This CDR3 has 14 amino acids.

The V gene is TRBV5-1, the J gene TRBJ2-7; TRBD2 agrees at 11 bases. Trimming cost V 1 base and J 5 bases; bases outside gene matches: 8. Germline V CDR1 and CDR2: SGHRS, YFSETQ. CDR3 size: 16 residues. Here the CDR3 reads CASSLPRLAGTNEQYF. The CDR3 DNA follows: TGCGCCAGCAGCTTGCCGCGACTAGCGGGAACGAACGAGCAGTACTTC.

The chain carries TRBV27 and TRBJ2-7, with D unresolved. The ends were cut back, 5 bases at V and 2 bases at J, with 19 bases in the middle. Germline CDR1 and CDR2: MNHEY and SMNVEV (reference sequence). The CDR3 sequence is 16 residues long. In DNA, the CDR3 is TGTGCCAGCAGTCTAGGCATGGGCAGCGTCACCTACGAGCAGTACTTC. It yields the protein CASSLGMGSVTYEQYF.

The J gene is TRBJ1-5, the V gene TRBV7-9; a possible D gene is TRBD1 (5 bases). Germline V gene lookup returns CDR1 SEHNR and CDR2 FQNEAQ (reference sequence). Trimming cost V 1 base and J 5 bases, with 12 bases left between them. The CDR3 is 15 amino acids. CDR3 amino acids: CASSLGGAQHQPQHF. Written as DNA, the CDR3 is TGTGCCAGCAGCTTAGGTGGGGCTCAGCATCAGCCCCAGCATTTT.

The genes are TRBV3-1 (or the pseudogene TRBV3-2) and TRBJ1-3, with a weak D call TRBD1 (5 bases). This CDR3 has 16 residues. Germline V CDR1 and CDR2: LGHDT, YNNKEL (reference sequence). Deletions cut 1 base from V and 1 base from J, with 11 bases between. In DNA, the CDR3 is TGTGCCAGCAGCCAAGCCAGGGCGGATTCTGGAAACACCATATATTTT. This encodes CASSQARADSGNTIYF.

The CDR3 reads CASSLAHGQSSYEQYF. In DNA form, the CDR3 reads TGCGCCAGCAGCTTGGCCCACGGACAGAGCTCCTACGAGCAGTACTTC. The V and J genes are TRBV5-1 and TRBJ2-7, with a tentative D call TRBD1 (6 bases). V gave up 0 bases and J gave up 0 bases, with 13 bases separating them. Per germline, CDR1 SGHRS and CDR2 YFSETQ. This CDR3 contains 16 residues.

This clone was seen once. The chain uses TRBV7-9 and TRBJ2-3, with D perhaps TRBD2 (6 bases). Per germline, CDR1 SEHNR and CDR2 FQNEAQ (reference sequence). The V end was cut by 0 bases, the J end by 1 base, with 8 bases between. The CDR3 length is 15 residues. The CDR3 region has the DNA TGTGCCAGCAGCTTAGCTAGCGGAGGCACAGATACGCAGTATTTT. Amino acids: CASSLASGGTDTQYF.

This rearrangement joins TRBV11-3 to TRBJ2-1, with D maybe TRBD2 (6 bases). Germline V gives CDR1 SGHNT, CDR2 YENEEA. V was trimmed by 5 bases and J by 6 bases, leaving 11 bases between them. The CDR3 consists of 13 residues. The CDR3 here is CASSLLGGNEQFF. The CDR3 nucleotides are TGTGCCAGCAGCCTCCTGGGGGGCAATGAGCAGTTCTTC.